These 10 T cell receptor beta chains share one sample of origin, sequenced in a study of T cells in localized non-small cell lung cancer. Some clones are missing from TCRdb's copy, which holds only in-frame ones; the method was immunoSEQ multiplex PCR. The sample consists of around 50,000 clones, about 88% of them appearing once. The input for sequencing was PBMCs, taken before any cancer treatment. These receptors were taken from a man aged 40-75 years with stage II lung adenocarcinoma.

The chain recombines TRBV29-1 with TRBJ2-1, with D hard to call. The germline CDR1 and CDR2 sequences are SQVTM and ANQGSEA. Trimming removed 6 bases at V and 0 bases at J, with 12 bases between. This CDR3 is built from 14 residues. The CDR3 loop reads CSVVWVSSYNEQFF. CDR3 coding DNA: TGCAGCGTCGTGTGGGTTAGCTCCTACAATGAGCAGTTCTTC.

The chain couples TRBV5-4 to TRBJ2-2, with 11 bases that match TRBD1. Germline loops: CDR1 SGHNT, CDR2 YYREEE (reference sequence). The junction had 8 bases not matched to a gene; V was cut back by 4 bases and J by 6 bases. CDR3 length equals 16 residues. The CDR3 coding sequence is TGTGCCAGCAGCGACCCGGACAGGGGGCGCCCCGGGGAGCTGTTTTTT. This translates into CASSDPDRGRPGELFF.

This clone was counted a single time. The chain carries TRBV7-9 and TRBJ2-7, with D possibly being TRBD1 or TRBD2 (6 bases each). Per the germline V gene, CDR1 is SEHNR and CDR2 is FQNEAQ (reference sequence). V dropped 3 bases and J dropped 3 bases, with 18 bases sitting between them. The CDR3 contains 16 residues. The CDR3 DNA follows: TGTGCCAGCAGCTTCACTTCGGGGGCGGACCACTACGAGCAGTACTTC. It yields the protein CASSFTSGADHYEQYF.

The table lists this clone with a few counts. This rearrangement joins TRBV5-5 to TRBJ1-5; 8 nucleotides match TRBD1. V lost 4 bases to trimming and J lost 7 bases; unmatched junction nucleotides: 7. The CDR3 loop spans 14 amino acids. Germline V lookup: CDR1 SGHKS, CDR2 YYEKEE (reference sequence). The CDR3 loop is CASSIRTGKQPQHF. DNA for the CDR3: TGTGCCAGCAGCATACGGACAGGGAAACAGCCCCAGCATTTT.

This clone has just a few counts. CDR3 protein: CASSIGNLNTEAFF. The CDR3 DNA reads as TGTGCCAGTAGTATAGGGAACTTGAACACTGAAGCTTTCTTT. The rearrangement uses TRBV19 and TRBJ1-1; the D is unclear. CDR3 length equals 14 residues. Per the germline V gene, CDR1 is LNHDA and CDR2 is SQIVND (reference sequence). V lost 1 base, J lost 0 bases, and 6 bases lay in between.

This clone appeared a few times. This rearrangement joins TRBV7-9 to TRBJ1-3; possibly TRBD1 for D (5 bases). The CDR3 totals 18 residues. The V gene lost 0 bases and the J gene lost 0 bases, with 15 bases spanning the gap. Germline CDR1 and CDR2: SEHNR and FQNEAQ (reference sequence). Here the CDR3 reads CASSLATGDWYSGNTIYF. The DNA for the CDR3 is TGTGCCAGCAGCTTAGCCACTGGGGACTGGTACTCTGGAAACACCATATATTTT. The full variable domain, with the rest looked up from reference TRBV7-9 and TRBJ1-3, is DTGVSQNPRHKITKRGQNVTFRCDPISEHNRLYWYRQTLGQGPEFLTYFQNEAQLEKSRLLSDRFSAERPKGSFSTLEIQRTEQGDSAMYLCASSLATGDWYSGNTIYFGEGSWLTVV.

Only a few counts were recorded for this clone. The chain employs TRBV30 and TRBJ1-2; 10 bases align to TRBD1. This CDR3 is built from 16 residues. Trimming cost V 3 bases and J 1 base; bases outside gene matches: 8. Germline-derived CDR1 and CDR2 are GTSNPN and SVGIG (reference sequence). CDR3 coding DNA: TGTGCCTGGAGACGGGACAGGGGAAGAATTAACTATGGCTACACCTTC. Amino acid sequence: CAWRRDRGRINYGYTF.

This clone was found a few times. CDR3 in amino acids: CASSELQGARADTQYF. DNA for the CDR3: TGTGCCAGCAGTGAATTACAGGGGGCTAGGGCAGATACGCAGTATTTT. The chain has TRBV25-1 and TRBJ2-3; 9 bases agree with TRBD1. The CDR3 runs 16 residues. The V and J ends lost 1 base and 4 bases, in that order; junction bases with no gene match: 6. Germline CDR1 and CDR2: MGHDK and SYGVNS.

CDR3 DNA: TGTGCCAGCAGCGTAGGAAACCGAGCTAGCACAGATACGCAGTATTTT. This sequence encodes CASSVGNRASTDTQYF. The chain links TRBV9 to TRBJ2-3; unclear D gene. The V and J ends lost 0 bases and 0 bases respectively, with 11 bases between them. This CDR3 spans 16 amino acids. CDR1 is SGDLS, CDR2 YYNGEE, per germline.

The chain links TRBV25-1 to TRBJ1-1; unclear D gene. CDR1 MGHDK and CDR2 SYGVNS come from the germline V gene. V lost 7 bases and J 3 bases, leaving 15 bases between the germline ends. The CDR3 covers 14 residues. CDR3 DNA sequence: TGTGCCAGCATGACGGGCGAAGGGTACACTGAAGCTTTCTTT. Amino acid sequence: CASMTGEGYTEAFF.